Below, 15 T cell receptor delta chains from the same sample are listed, as sequenced in a study of gamma-delta T cells after stem cell transplantation. TCRdb made new clone calls on the RT-PCR reads using CATT. Among around 16,000 delta-chain clones listed, less than 10% were seen once. The sequenced sample was gamma-delta T cells. Source of these receptors: a human donor. It is not recorded whose cells these are; they may come from a transplant donor.

This clone has only a few counts. TCRdb records a much larger clone's protein for this DNA, with a difference at residue 16 that likely arises from a read error; the protein given is the translation of the DNA. V and J are TRDV1 and TRDJ1, with D perhaps matching TRDD2 or TRDD3 (5 bases each). The CDR3 runs 20 residues. Germline CDR1 is TSWWSYY and CDR2 is QGS. CDR3 bases: TGTGCTCTTGGGGAACTTGGACTCTTCCAAAGCTACTGGAACACCAATAAACTCATCTTT. It yields the protein CALGELGLFQSYWNTNKLIF.

This clone was observed many times. The protein TCRdb gives is from a much larger clone and does not agree with this DNA's translation at residue 4, likely a read error; the protein shown here comes from the DNA. The chain links TRDV2 to TRDJ1, with 11 bases matching TRDD3. CDR1 is GEAIGNYY, CDR2 EKD, per germline. There are 21 residues in the CDR3. DNA of the CDR3: TGTGCCTGTGGCACCGTGTCGCTGGGGGATACTTCTACTCAATCCACCGATAAACTCATCTTT. It encodes CACGTVSLGDTSTQSTDKLIF.

On this clone: TCRdb has a much larger clone's protein, which differs at residue 8 from the translation of this DNA, likely because of a read error; what is shown is the protein translated from the DNA. J is TRDJ1 and V is TRDV2, with 7 bases fitting TRDD3. Germline CDR1 and CDR2: GEAIGNYY and EKD. The junction had 9 bases not matched to a gene; V was cut back by 2 bases and J by 4 bases. The CDR3 is made up of 15 amino acids. Written as DNA, the CDR3 is TGTGCCTGTGACAATCTGGGGGGTACTGGCGATAAACTCATCTTT. Translated, it gives CACDNLGGTGDKLIF.

On this clone: The protein TCRdb gives is from a much larger clone and does not agree with this DNA's translation at residue 6, likely a read error; the protein shown here comes from the DNA. The genes are TRDV2 and TRDJ1; weak D call: TRDD3 (5 bases). The CDR3 has 17 residues. Germline V gives CDR1 GEAIGNYY, CDR2 EKD. V shed 2 bases and J shed 0 bases, with 18 bases lying between them. DNA of the CDR3: TGTGCCTGTGACATTCGGGGGGGCCGAACCGACACCGATAAACTCATCTTT. It specifies CACDIRGGRTDTDKLIF.

This clone showed up just once. This rearrangement joins TRDV2 to TRDJ1, with D uncertain. V lost 4 bases and J 7 bases, leaving 30 bases between the germline ends. Germline CDR1 is GEAIGNYY and CDR2 is EKD. This CDR3 contains 18 residues. Here the CDR3 DNA reads TGTGCCTGTGAGTCTGCATCCTTGACGGTGTTTATCGTCCCTAAACTCATCTTT. Protein sequence: CACESASLTVFIVPKLIF.

Turning to this clone: This DNA translates differently at residues 7 and 8 from the TCRdb protein, which is that of a much larger clone; a read error is likely, and the protein shown is the DNA's own translation. The V call is TRDV2, the J call TRDJ1, with 9 bases that match TRDD3. CDR3 length: 17 residues. The V gene's germline CDR1 is GEAIGNYY and CDR2 EKD. The V and J ends lost 1 base and 6 bases, in that order; junction bases with no gene match: 14. The CDR3 DNA is TGTGCCTGTGACACTTTGGACAGACTGGGGGACCAGTATAAACTCATCTTT. Translation: CACDTLDRLGDQYKLIF.

This clone was observed a handful of times. V usage is TRDV3 and J usage is TRDJ1, with D uncertain. The CDR3 is made up of 15 amino acids. Looked up from germline, CDR1 is TVYSNPD and CDR2 is GDNSRS (reference sequence). V was cut by 4 bases and J by 0 bases, with 18 bases left in between. The CDR3 reads CACSHKPRYTDKLIF. The CDR3 nucleotides read TGTGCCTGTTCACACAAGCCGCGGTACACCGATAAACTCATCTTT.

This clone came up a few times. This sequence is one base from a far larger clone and is likely a read error. The sample contains more than one DNA sequence encoding this CDR3. This sequence joins TRDV2 and TRDJ3; 12 bases are a match to TRDD3. Germline V gives CDR1 GEAIGNYY, CDR2 EKD. The CDR3 length is 25 residues. The DNA of the CDR3 is TGTGCCTGTGACACCGTCGGGAGTGTACGACTGGGGGATACCCTAGGGTCCTGGGACACCCGGCAGATGTTTTTC. It translates to CACDTVGSVRLGDTLGSWDTRQMFF.

This clone was observed a handful of times. With a much larger clone just one base away, this may be a read error. The sample contains more than one DNA sequence encoding this CDR3. The rearrangement links TRDV1 to TRDJ1; weak D call: TRDD3 (6 bases). Germline V gene lookup returns CDR1 TSWWSYY and CDR2 QGS. V gave up 1 base and J gave up 0 bases, with 39 bases separating them. The CDR3 has 25 residues. The CDR3 is CALGEHTFYVSLLGTTVRYTDKLIF. The CDR3 region has the DNA TGTGCTCTTGGGGAACATACATTCTACGTCAGCCTGCTGGGGACTACTGTCCGGTACACCGATAAACTCATCTTT.

With respect to this clone: Germline and junction disagree at one end, which may indicate a read error. Other DNA sequences of this sample code for an identical CDR3. J is TRDJ2 and V is TRDV1; D is possibly TRDD3 (7 bases). The CDR3 length is 23 residues. Germline-derived CDR1 and CDR2 are TSWWSYY and QGS. CDR3 residues: CALGKGILLKYGGILDLTAQLFF. CDR3 coding DNA: TGTGCCCTTGGGAAGGGGATCCTACTGAAATACGGGGGGATTCTGGACTTGACAGCACAACTCTTCTTT.

This clone was counted a few times. Distinct nucleotide sequences in the sample also encode this CDR3. The V call is TRDV2, the J call TRDJ1, with D possibly being TRDD3 (6 bases). Trimming cost V 2 bases and J 0 bases, with 24 bases left between them. CDR1 is GEAIGNYY and CDR2 is EKD in the germline V gene. This CDR3 is built from 19 residues. DNA of the CDR3: TGTGCCTGTGACAACAGGGTGGGGGGGACCCGCTCGTACACCGATAAACTCATCTTT. It yields the protein CACDNRVGGTRSYTDKLIF.

This clone was counted at least ten times. It differs at one base from a far larger clone, so likely a read error. At the DNA level, this CDR3 is encoded by other sequences in the same sample as well. The V call is TRDV2, the J call TRDJ1; 10 bases map to TRDD3. Germline assignment: CDR1 GEAIGNYY and CDR2 EKD. V was pared by 2 bases and J by 0 bases, with 11 bases of the junction left unmatched. The length of the CDR3 is 18 residues. CDR3 sequence: CACDRGGDTRSYTDKLIF. The CDR3, as DNA: TGTGCCTGTGACAGGGGGGGGGATACGCGATCTTACACCGATAAACTCATCTTT.

In this sample, this clone turned up a few times. The TCRdb record carries a much larger clone's protein, which differs from this DNA's translation at residue 8; a read error is the likely cause, and the protein listed here is the DNA translation. The chain couples TRDV2 to TRDJ1; 12 bases fit TRDD3. The CDR3 is 19 amino acids. Per the germline V gene, CDR1 is GEAIGNYY and CDR2 is EKD. With V trimmed by 0 bases and J by 4 bases, 14 bases remained unmatched. The CDR3 sequence is CACDTVGIWGIRGIDKLIF. CDR3 bases: TGTGCCTGTGACACCGTGGGCATCTGGGGGATACGGGGCATCGATAAACTCATCTTT.

For this clone: This DNA's translation differs at residue 5 from TCRdb's protein, which comes from a much larger clone; a read error is likely, and the protein shown is translated from the DNA. The V call is TRDV1, the J call TRDJ1, with D possibly being TRDD2 or TRDD3 (5 bases each). The CDR3 contains 22 residues. The germline gives CDR1 TSWWSYY, CDR2 QGS. V lost 5 bases and J 0 bases, leaving 34 bases between the germline ends. This CDR3 is CALGKPLFPLRDSSPYTDKLIF. CDR3 nucleotide sequence: TGTGCTCTTGGGAAACCCCTTTTTCCCCTCCGGGATTCCTCCCCGTACACCGATAAACTCATCTTT.

With respect to this clone: A read error may produce the germline difference seen at one junction end. The V and J genes are TRDV2 and TRDJ1; perhaps TRDD2 as D (5 bases). The V gene's germline CDR1 is GEAIGNYY and CDR2 EKD. The CDR3 contains 19 residues. The CDR3 nucleotides are TGTGCCTGTGACACCCTCCTAGGGCCTGTTTCCCTTTCCACCGATAACCTCATCTTT. Its translation is CACDTLLGPVSLSTDNLIF.